This entry lists 18 T cell receptor beta chains sequenced from one sample in a study of T cells after yellow fever vaccination. One entry per CDR3 protein, called by TCRdb with MiXCR from the 5' RACE reads. The sample has 300,000 or so distinct CDR3 sequences; 7% to 9% are singletons. The sample was PBMCs, taken about 49 days after the first yellow fever vaccination. The receptors stem from a man aged 18 to 30 who received the YFV17D yellow fever vaccine.

This sequence joins TRBV21-1 and TRBJ2-3; the table gives TRBD2 as D, unverified against the DNA. TRBV21-1 is recorded as a pseudogene. CDR3 length: 21 amino acids. CDR3 residues: CASSKTTGRVTYYDSTDTQYF. CDR3 coding DNA: TGTGCCAGCAGCAAAACGACAGGGAGGGTGACTTATTACGATAGCACAGATACGCAGTATTTT.

Only a few counts were recorded for this clonotype. This chain connects TRBV15 to TRBJ1-2; D is unresolved. Trimming took off 10 bases at V and 4 bases at J, with 10 bases between the two ends. This CDR3 has 11 amino acids. Germline V lookup: CDR1 LNHNV, CDR2 YYDKDF (reference sequence). CDR3 protein: CAISSGYGYTF. CDR3 DNA sequence: TGTGCCATCTCCTCGGGCTATGGCTACACCTTC.

This chain joins TRBV20-1 and TRBJ1-5; no definite D call. The germline CDR1 and CDR2 sequences are DFQATT and SNEGSKA (reference sequence). V lost 7 bases and J 1 base, leaving 11 bases between the germline ends. There are 13 residues in the CDR3. Here the CDR3 reads CSVGRLSNQPQHF. CDR3 DNA sequence: TGCAGTGTTGGGAGGTTGAGCAATCAGCCCCAGCATTTT.

The chain is built from TRBV7-2 and TRBJ2-3; 8 nucleotides align to TRBD2. The CDR3 consists of 15 residues. J gave up 4 bases and V 5 bases, and 8 bases lay outside the gene matches. Germline lookup yields CDR1 SGHTA and CDR2 FQGNSA. CDR3 sequence (DNA): TGTGCCAGCAGCCGAAGGACGGGGGGGGCAGATACGCAGTATTTT. Its translation: CASSRRTGGADTQYF.

This clonotype was picked up a small number of times. The chain is built from TRBV6-1 and TRBJ1-6; D not certain. The CDR3 has 13 amino acids. Trimming pared 7 bases from V and 8 bases from J, leaving 12 bases between. Germline V CDR1 and CDR2: MNHNS, SASEGT. CDR3 loop: CASNRGWDSPLHF. The CDR3 nucleotides read TGTGCCAGCAACCGGGGTTGGGATTCACCCCTCCACTTT.

This clonotype has a count of ten or more. This sequence joins TRBV6-2 or TRBV6-3 and TRBJ2-3; D is ambiguous. Trimming took 5 bases from V and 5 from J, leaving 20 bases between them. The CDR3 loop spans 16 amino acids. The germline CDR1 and CDR2 sequences are MNHEY and SVGEGT. The CDR3 sequence is CASSPSRSRSLDTQYF. The CDR3 nucleotides read TGTGCCAGCAGTCCCTCTCGGTCCCGATCCCTAGATACGCAGTATTTT.

This clonotype was detected only a few times. The chain combines TRBV3-1 with TRBJ2-7; D may be TRBD1 (6 bases). The CDR3 totals 14 residues. Looked up from germline, CDR1 is LGHDT and CDR2 is YNNKEL (reference sequence). V lost 1 base and J 4 bases, leaving 11 bases between the germline ends. CDR3 nucleotides: TGTGCCAGCAGCCAAGCGGACAGACCTTACGAGCAGTACGTC. Encoded protein: CASSQADRPYEQYV.

Only a few counts were recorded for this clonotype. CDR3 residues: CASSFTSAVGSEQFF. For the CDR3, the DNA is TGTGCCAGCAGTTTTACTAGCGCCGTGGGATCAGAGCAGTTCTTC. V gene TRBV12-3 or TRBV12-4 combines with J gene TRBJ2-1; 7 nucleotides agree with TRBD2. The V and J ends lost 3 bases and 10 bases, in that order; junction bases with no gene match: 12. This CDR3 has 15 residues.

The rearrangement uses TRBV7-2 and TRBJ2-5; no reliable D call. The CDR3 runs 16 residues. Per germline, CDR1 SGHTA and CDR2 FQGNSA. The germline V and J ends were trimmed by 4 bases and 4 bases, with 19 bases remaining between them. The CDR3 nucleotides are TGTGCCAGCAGCTCGGGCTCTTTCGCGTCCGTAGAGACCCAGTACTTC. It codes for CASSSGSFASVETQYF.

This clonotype was counted ten times or more. The V call is TRBV2, the J call TRBJ2-5; 9 nucleotides match TRBD2. After removal of 4 bases from V and 2 bases from J, the junction contained 5 bases not matched to a gene. The CDR3 sequence is 15 residues long. Germline V gives CDR1 SNHLY, CDR2 FYNNEI. CDR3 region: CASSGGSGGQETQYF. As DNA, the CDR3 is TGTGCCAGCAGTGGGGGTAGCGGGGGACAAGAGACCCAGTACTTC.

J is TRBJ1-2 and V is TRBV12-3 or TRBV12-4; maybe TRBD1 (5 bases). V lost 5 bases and J 3 bases, leaving 13 bases between the germline ends. The CDR3 sequence is 14 residues long. Here the CDR3 reads CASSPSTAYYGYTF. CDR3 in DNA: TGTGCCAGCAGTCCCTCGACAGCCTACTATGGCTACACCTTC.

This clonotype was seen many times. This chain connects TRBV7-2 to TRBJ2-7; TRBD1 matches 9 bases. The CDR3 has 14 amino acids. The V and J ends lost 4 bases and 3 bases, in that order; junction bases with no gene match: 4. Germline CDR1 SGHTA, CDR2 FQGNSA. The CDR3 is CASSSGTGYYEQYF. The CDR3, as DNA: TGTGCCAGCAGCTCCGGGACAGGGTACTACGAGCAGTACTTC.

This clonotype showed up many times. This chain joins TRBV12-3 or TRBV12-4 and TRBJ2-2; the D is unclear. Trimming left V 3 bases short and J 5 bases short, with 10 bases between. The CDR3 is made up of 14 amino acids. The CDR3 here is CASSLGFATGELFF. CDR3 in DNA: TGTGCCAGCAGTTTGGGGTTTGCGACCGGGGAGCTGTTTTTT.

This clonotype has more than one count but fewer than ten. This chain uses TRBV7-3 with TRBJ2-2; no clear D. Germline CDR1 and CDR2: SGHTA and FQGTGA. The V gene lost 1 base and the J gene lost 5 bases, with 8 bases spanning the gap. The CDR3 spans 14 residues. The CDR3, as DNA: TGTGCCAGCAGCTTAAGGTCTACTACCGGGGAGCTGTTTTTT. The encoded protein is CASSLRSTTGELFF.

With respect to this clonotype: The junction departs from the called germline gene at one end, perhaps through a read error. This chain joins TRBV7-4 and TRBJ2-3; perhaps TRBD2 as D (6 bases). The CDR3 has 17 residues. Germline CDR1 is SGHVT and CDR2 is SQSDAQ. The CDR3 DNA follows: TGTGCCACCAGCTTAGTCCCCTACGGGGGATCTACAGATACGCAGTATTTT. As protein: CATSLVPYGGSTDTQYF.

This clonotype was observed a few times. V gene TRBV6-2 or TRBV6-3 combines with J gene TRBJ1-1, with 8 bases matching TRBD1. The CDR3 contains 15 residues. Germline CDR1 and CDR2: MNHEY and SVGEGT. V trimming: 4 bases; J trimming: 3 bases; junction bases outside the gene matches: 7. CDR3 DNA sequence: TGTGCCAGCAGTTTCCGGGACAGGATTGACACTGAAGCTTTCTTT. This translates into CASSFRDRIDTEAFF.

The V gene is TRBV3-1, the J gene TRBJ2-2, with 8 bases lining up with TRBD2. The CDR3 loop spans 17 amino acids. Germline trimming cut 0 bases from V and 7 bases from J; bases unmatched to any gene: 10. Germline assignment: CDR1 LGHDT and CDR2 YNNKEL (reference sequence). Written as DNA, the CDR3 is TGTGCCAGCAGCCAAGATAGAAGCGGGGGAGTGAACGGGGAGCTGTTTTTT. Amino acids: CASSQDRSGGVNGELFF.

The V call is TRBV4-3, the J call TRBJ1-1, with 9 bases aligning to TRBD1. The V and J ends lost 4 bases and 3 bases, in that order; junction bases with no gene match: 6. Germline V gene lookup returns CDR1 LGHNA and CDR2 YSLEER. There are 15 residues in the CDR3. Here the CDR3 DNA reads TGCGCCAGCAGCCCGAGAGGACAGGGGCACACTGAAGCTTTCTTT. Translating gives CASSPRGQGHTEAFF.